Listed below are T cell receptor beta chains from one sample, sequenced in a study of T-cell reconstitution after alpha-beta-depleted transplantation in children. TCRdb called the PCR reads again in MiXCR, with one record for every CDR3 protein. Among just under 350,000 distinct CDR3 sequences, about 16% were seen once, and the ten largest hold around 41%. Here the sequenced sample was PBMCs, mostly from graft donor cells, taken 360 days after TCRalphabeta/CD19-depleted stem cell transplant. The receptor set was obtained from a male patient aged 2-15 years who had a stem cell transplant for acute lymphoblastic leukemia, so the T cells may come from the graft donor. Each CDR3 is given with its conserved first and last residue. D genes are given only for firm matches.

d_gene: TRBD2; v_gene: TRBV13; j_gene: TRBJ2-7; CDR3aa: CASSMGLAGGESSYEQYF
d_gene: TRBD1; v_gene: TRBV29-1; j_gene: TRBJ2-1; CDR3aa: CSVRIRDSINEQFF
d_gene: .; v_gene: TRBV10-3; j_gene: TRBJ1-1; CDR3aa: CAISDGQGVGAFF
d_gene: TRBD2; v_gene: TRBV20-1; j_gene: TRBJ2-5; CDR3aa: CSTRLAGVETQYF
d_gene: TRBD1; v_gene: TRBV12-3/TRBV12-4; j_gene: TRBJ1-5; CDR3aa: CASSLKGQGYQPQHF
d_gene: .; v_gene: TRBV5-1; j_gene: TRBJ2-7; CDR3aa: CASSRAGRSVYEQYF
d_gene: TRBD2; v_gene: TRBV9; j_gene: TRBJ2-3; CDR3aa: CASSSSGISDTQYF
d_gene: .; v_gene: TRBV7-9; j_gene: TRBJ2-3; CDR3aa: CASSLGPTDTQYF
d_gene: TRBD1; v_gene: TRBV27; j_gene: TRBJ1-1; CDR3aa: CASSLIPWTGLTEAFF
d_gene: TRBD1; v_gene: TRBV18; j_gene: TRBJ2-1; CDR3aa: CASSPGTASYNEQFF
d_gene: TRBD1; v_gene: TRBV9; j_gene: TRBJ1-3; CDR3aa: CASGVGDGTGVNGNTIYF
d_gene: TRBD2; v_gene: TRBV7-8; j_gene: TRBJ2-5; CDR3aa: CASSFFGLAGEETQYF
d_gene: .; v_gene: TRBV20-1; j_gene: TRBJ1-1; CDR3aa: CSARDNRGNTEAFF
d_gene: .; v_gene: TRBV7-2; j_gene: TRBJ2-7; CDR3aa: CASSLTSLSSYEQYF
d_gene: TRBD2; v_gene: TRBV20-1; j_gene: TRBJ2-3; CDR3aa: CSATLPLAAPYEIDTQYF
d_gene: .; v_gene: TRBV25-1; j_gene: TRBJ2-2; CDR3aa: CASSMTGNTGELFF
d_gene: TRBD1; v_gene: TRBV5-1; j_gene: TRBJ1-2; CDR3aa: CASSLSGQGKKGYTF
d_gene: TRBD1; v_gene: TRBV7-9; j_gene: TRBJ2-7; CDR3aa: CASSPPPGQHYEQYF
d_gene: .; v_gene: TRBV4-3; j_gene: TRBJ2-2; CDR3aa: CASSQGWGTGELFF
d_gene: .; v_gene: TRBV4-1; j_gene: TRBJ2-1; CDR3aa: CASSQYGPLSSYNEQFF
d_gene: TRBD1; v_gene: TRBV28; j_gene: TRBJ1-5; CDR3aa: CASRYRGGDQPQHF
d_gene: TRBD2; v_gene: TRBV12-3/TRBV12-4; j_gene: TRBJ2-1; CDR3aa: CASSAGREVGNSYNEQFF
d_gene: .; v_gene: TRBV11-2; j_gene: TRBJ2-1; CDR3aa: CASSLEAIGEQFF
d_gene: TRBD2; v_gene: TRBV18; j_gene: TRBJ2-3; CDR3aa: CASSPGLAADTQYF
d_gene: .; v_gene: TRBV10-3; j_gene: TRBJ1-3; CDR3aa: CAIGAGPISGNTIYF
d_gene: TRBD1; v_gene: TRBV5-5; j_gene: TRBJ2-1; CDR3aa: CASSPGQPSYNEQFF
d_gene: .; v_gene: TRBV28; j_gene: TRBJ2-2; CDR3aa: CASSLALALKDANTGELFF
d_gene: .; v_gene: TRBV20-1; j_gene: TRBJ2-5; CDR3aa: CSVEPSGETQYF
d_gene: .; v_gene: TRBV5-5; j_gene: TRBJ2-3; CDR3aa: CASTPRGSAFTDTQYF
d_gene: .; v_gene: TRBV12-3/TRBV12-4; j_gene: TRBJ1-1; CDR3aa: CASSLRGLMNTEAFF
d_gene: TRBD2; v_gene: TRBV4-2; j_gene: TRBJ2-1; CDR3aa: CASSRLAGEGGYNEQFF
d_gene: TRBD1; v_gene: TRBV6-2/TRBV6-3; j_gene: TRBJ2-5; CDR3aa: CASRLAGGRETQYF